This is a list of T cell receptor beta chains from one sample in a study of T cells in Graves' hyperthyroidism and ophthalmopathy. TCRdb processed the multiplex PCR reads anew with MiXCR; each CDR3 protein has one entry. The data contain about 410,000 distinct CDR3 sequences, roughly 15% of them singletons. The sample consisted of blood. These receptors were obtained from a man aged 18 to 30 with Graves' ophthalmopathy. Both conserved end residues are part of each CDR3. D genes are given only for firm matches. For some rows the clone size is stated as once, few or many, or as a class when expanded; others skip it.

len	v_gene	d_gene	abundance	j_gene	CDR3nt	CDR3aa
14	TRBV12-3/TRBV12-4	.	many	TRBJ1-1	TGTGCCAGCAGTTTAGGACCCGGCAGGGTTGAAGCTTTCTTT	CASSLGPGRVEAFF
14	TRBV20-1	TRBD2	many	TRBJ2-3	TGCAGTGCTAGTTTGGCGGGGGGCACAGATACGCAGTATTTT	CSASLAGGTDTQYF
13	TRBV6-1	.	many	TRBJ1-5	TGTGCCAGCAGTGCGATTAGCAATCAGCCCCAGCATTTT	CASSAISNQPQHF
14	TRBV5-1	TRBD1	many	TRBJ2-7	TGCGCCAGCAGCCCGGGACAGCTTGATTACGAGCAGTACTTC	CASSPGQLDYEQYF
17	TRBV4-2	TRBD2	.	TRBJ2-1	TGTGCCAGCAGCCAATCCGCAACTAGCGGGGGGGCAAATGAGCAGTTCTTC	CASSQSATSGGANEQFF
15	TRBV6-5	TRBD1	many	TRBJ1-2	TGTGCCAGCAGTTACTCGGTGGGACAGGGCTATGGCTACACCTTC	CASSYSVGQGYGYTF
15	TRBV11-3	.	many	TRBJ2-1	TGTGCCAGCAGCTTAGACCGGGCAACCTACAATGAGCAGTTCTTC	CASSLDRATYNEQFF
14	TRBV20-1	TRBD2	many	TRBJ2-7	TGCAGTGCTAGAGATACCAGCGGGAAGCTCGAGCAGTACTTC	CSARDTSGKLEQYF
14	TRBV2	TRBD2	many	TRBJ2-7	TGTGCCAGCAGTCGTTCCCGGGACTACCTCGAGCAGTACTTC	CASSRSRDYLEQYF
15	TRBV7-9	.	many	TRBJ1-1	TGTGCCAGCAGCTTACCCACAAAGGGCAGCACTGAAGCTTTCTTT	CASSLPTKGSTEAFF
14	TRBV5-1	TRBD1	many	TRBJ2-3	TGCGCCAGCAGTTATGGACAGGGCACAGATACGCAGTATTTT	CASSYGQGTDTQYF
14	TRBV2	TRBD1	many	TRBJ1-3	TGTGCCAGTAACGTAGACAGGGCTGGAAACACCATATATTTT	CASNVDRAGNTIYF
12	TRBV2	.	many	TRBJ2-3	TGTGCCAGCAGGGGGCGGAGAGATACGCAGTATTTT	CASRGRRDTQYF
15	TRBV7-3	.	.	TRBJ2-1	TGTGCCAGCAACTTGGGGGAGGGGGGTTACAGTGAGCAGTTCTTC	CASNLGEGGYSEQFF
19	TRBV11-3	TRBD2	few	TRBJ2-4	TGTGCCAGCAGCTTATCGACGGGGGGGATGAATCTAGCCAAAAACATTCAGTACTTC	CASSLSTGGMNLAKNIQYF
14	TRBV5-1	.	many	TRBJ2-1	TGCGCCAGCAGCTCCTCAGGGATTCACAATGAGCAGTTCTTC	CASSSSGIHNEQFF
13	TRBV10-3	TRBD1	many	TRBJ1-6	TGTGCCATCGGACAGGACTATAATTCACCCCTCCACTTT	CAIGQDYNSPLHF
16	TRBV24-1	.	many	TRBJ1-5	TGTGCCACCAGTGCCAACAAGGAAAAAAGCAATCAGCCCCAGCATTTT	CATSANKEKSNQPQHF
15	TRBV5-1	TRBD2	few	TRBJ2-1	TGCGCCAGCAGCTCCCTAGCGGGAGAGGGCAATGAGCAGTTCTTC	CASSSLAGEGNEQFF
13	TRBV7-2	.	many	TRBJ2-7	TGTGCCAGCAGCACCCATAAGGGGCTTGAGCAGTACTTC	CASSTHKGLEQYF
17	TRBV4-1	.	.	TRBJ1-6	TGCGCCAGCAGCCAAGATCATGCAGTCTACTATAATTCACCCCTCCACTTT	CASSQDHAVYYNSPLHF
15	TRBV6-5	.	.	TRBJ2-5	TGTACCAGCAGTTACTCGTCTGGGGCCCAAGAGACCCAGTACTTC	CTSSYSSGAQETQYF
16	TRBV27	TRBD2	.	TRBJ2-7	TGTGCCAGCAGTAACAGACTAGCCGCTGGCCGGGACGAGCAGTACTTC	CASSNRLAAGRDEQYF